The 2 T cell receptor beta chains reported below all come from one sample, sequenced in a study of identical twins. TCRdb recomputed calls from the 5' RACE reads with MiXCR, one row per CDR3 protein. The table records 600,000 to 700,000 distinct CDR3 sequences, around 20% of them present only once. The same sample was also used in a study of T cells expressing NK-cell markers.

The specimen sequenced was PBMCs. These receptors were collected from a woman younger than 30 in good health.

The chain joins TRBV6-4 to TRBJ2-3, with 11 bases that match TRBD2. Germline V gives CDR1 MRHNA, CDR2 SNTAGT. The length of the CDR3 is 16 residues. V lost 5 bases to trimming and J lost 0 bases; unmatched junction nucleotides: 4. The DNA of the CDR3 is TGTGCCAGCAGTTTGACTAGCGGGGACAGCACAGATACGCAGTATTTT. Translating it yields CASSLTSGDSTDTQYF.

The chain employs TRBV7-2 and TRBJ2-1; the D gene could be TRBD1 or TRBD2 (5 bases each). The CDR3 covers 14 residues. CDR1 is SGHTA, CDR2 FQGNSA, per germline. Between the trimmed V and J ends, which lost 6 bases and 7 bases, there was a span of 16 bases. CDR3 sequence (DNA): TGTGCCAGCAGAACCGGGACCGTATTGAATGAGCAGTTCTTC. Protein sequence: CASRTGTVLNEQFF.